In this sample, the clone carrying this TCR beta chain turned up many times. No antigen is known for it. The entry originates in a study of human T cells and chemical hapten exposure. Notes on the study in general: Controls formed significantly fewer large CDR3 similarity clusters than expanded TCRs did.

Indicated time point: patch test 3, about 24 weeks after DPC sensitization. Treatment defined: therapeutic diphenylcyclopropenone sensitization with weekly scalp DPC. The library gave individual cDNA molecules unique molecular identifiers. As handled by the study authors: Counting gave a median of around 96,000 TCRs per sample, with values ranging from roughly 20,000 to 750,000. MiXCR, applied by TCRdb to the RACE reads, yields one record per CDR3 protein. What appears here as the V and J calls and clone size reflects TCRdb's work, not the paper's. The sample has about 84,000 distinct CDR3 sequences, more than 10% seen once. CDR3 size: 11 residues. CDR1 is SQVTM and CDR2 is ANQGSEA in the germline V gene. V shed 6 bases and J shed 7 bases, with 10 bases lying between them.

This clonotype originated in a woman between 45 and 65 years old with alopecia areata. Some clones in this sample may be carry-over from other donors' samples. This sequence joins TRBV29-1 and TRBJ2-1; D might be TRBD2 (6 bases). Specimen: whole blood, collected in connection with sensitization to the hapten diphenylcyclopropenone (DPC). The CDR3 loop is CSVGGYNEQFF. CDR3 nucleotide sequence: TGCAGCGTGGGAGGTTATAATGAGCAGTTCTTC.